This TCR beta chain was identified during a study of T cells in Graves' hyperthyroidism and ophthalmopathy (dated by TCRdb to about 2019). Context from the whole study: Peripheral blood samples were taken at the time of initial diagnosis, prior to any treatment. To identify TCR V-J signatures that set the groups apart, the researchers used a discovery cohort of 95 to 100 patients, made up of 43 with Graves' ophthalmopathy and some 56 with stable Graves' hyperthyroidism. An independent validation cohort of some 18 hyperthyroidism patients and 17 patients who later progressed to ophthalmopathy tested prospective prediction of ophthalmopathy. The roughly 90 discovery patients were divided at random into training and test sets in a 7:3 ratio. In addition, the study compared T-cell repertoires in thyroid tissue and in blood from six Graves' hyperthyroidism patients. Once sampling was done, hyperthyroidism patients were given methimazole at a starting dose of 30 mg daily, whereas ophthalmopathy patients were given high-dose intravenous methylprednisolone. The paper reports TCR Vbeta CDR3 sequencing of about 140 peripheral blood samples: around 41 ophthalmopathy, roughly 80 hyperthyroidism and around 17 progressor patients.

This clonotype was counted between two and nine times. Its antigen target is currently unknown. The record has no base qualities; no much larger clone is one base away. Overall results and qualifications from the work: In validation, progression to ophthalmopathy was predicted by the model with around 71% sensitivity and 72.22% specificity, a median of around 5.9 months before onset. A model built on a 13 V-J signature distinguished ophthalmopathy from stable hyperthyroidism, reaching 87.88% sensitivity and 81.08% specificity in cross-validation and 80%/75% in testing. Sample size was not statistically predetermined, and blinding of investigators to group allocation was not performed. Most expanded thyroid clonotypes (frequency above 0.001) were also detected in blood, a finding suggesting that blood repertoires may reflect thyroid immune responses.

Amplification of TCR beta CDR3 regions was carried out from RNA transcripts. The first round of RT-PCR for the TCR CDR3 was performed with the HTBI primer set and the Qiagen OneStep RT-PCR kit. Libraries were constructed in a second round of multiplex PCR, after which size selection and purification were performed. Paired-end sequencing of the libraries was performed with 100 bp reads on an Illumina HiSeq2000. The study's processing was this. Raw data were processed with SOAPnuke, discarding reads with adapters, uncalled bases, mean Phred below 15, or no exact constant-primer or identifier match. High-quality paired reads were merged using COPE v1.2.5, and each unique nucleotide sequence was defined as a clonotype. MiTCR v1.1 was used to align clonotypes to the IMGT TRBV, TRBD and TRBJ reference segments. Analysis was restricted to V-J combinations with a frequency above 0.0001, which covered roughly 99% of repertoires. A TCS score was defined as the ratio of F50 (clonal expansion) to E x V (chaos), with BLOSUM62-based TCRdist applied between CDR3 peptides within each V-J. Welch's t-statistics and random forest reduced 514 V-J features to about 12, which were used in a naive Bayes classifier (R e1071). TCRdb passed the public sequencing reads through fastp at Q25 and MiXCR, retaining productive beta sequences. Rows are combined by CDR3 protein, so each entry shows the most common genes and DNA. V and J calls and clone size were set by TCRdb, not the authors. The sample records 550,000 to 650,000 distinct CDR3 sequences, 12% to 15% of which are singletons. The ten largest clones capture roughly 13% of the sample.

Graves' hyperthyroidism was defined as stable when no progression to ophthalmopathy occurred over 18 months of follow-up. Hyperthyroidism patients were newly diagnosed, with disease duration under 2 months, and aged 18 to 65 years. Patients with uncontrolled infections, other autoimmune diseases, pregnancy or lactation were excluded. Diagnoses were established on the basis of clinical symptoms, serum thyroxine and TRAb, thyroid ultrasound, and orbital computed tomography. PBMCs were separated from roughly 9.3 ml of fresh peripheral blood using Ficoll-Paque density gradient centrifugation. Total RNA was extracted using Trizol reagent, and RNA quality was assessed on an Agilent 2100 Bioanalyzer. The receptor was derived from a woman aged 40 to 50 with Graves' hyperthyroidism. Input material: blood.

The CDR3 is CASSLYRVNSSPLHF. The nucleotide sequence reads as follows: TGTGCCAGCAGTTTATACAGGGTCAATAGTTCACCCCTCCACTTT. Recombination linked TRBV28 to TRBJ1-6, and the D gene may be TRBD1, 6 bases matching. The V end loses 1 base and the J end loses 9 bases, and a stretch of 13 bases separates them. Based on the germline V gene, the CDR1 and CDR2 sequences are MDHEN and SYDVKM. The CDR3, from cysteine to phenylalanine, totals 15 residues. Only CDR3 DNA remains: 45 bases, in frame from the first base. Joined to the reference TRBV28 and TRBJ1-6 proteins, this CDR3 gives the full variable domain: DVKVTQSSRYLVKRTGEKVFLECVQDMDHENMFWYRQDPGLGLRLIYFSYDVKMKEKGDIPEGYSVSREKKERFSLILESASTNQTSMYLCASSLYRVNSSPLHFGNGTRLTVT.